This T cell receptor (beta chain) was profiled in a study of cytomegalovirus exposure and HLA in healthy donors. Study at large: Across 350 to 500 genotyped donors, just over 80% landed in the Caucasian-associated ancestry cluster. Study results and caveats: In an earlier analysis, in approximately 570 donors, most V segments appeared productive either ~90% or ~30% of the time. TCR beta V- and J-gene trimming was later associated with a missense DCLRE1C variant.

Trimming removed 6 bases at V and 0 bases at J, with 14 bases between. The CDR3 totals 15 residues. Germline lookup yields CDR1 MDHEN and CDR2 SYDVKM. When sampled, the donors appeared nominally healthy, though they likely had unrecorded immune exposures. To note about this clone: Its antigen is not identified.

PCR was performed using 60 Vbeta and 13 Jbeta primers. Libraries were prepared by immunoSEQ multiplex PCR; TCRdb keeps only in-frame clonotypes and omits some of them. The sample shows about 210,000 clones, around 82% of them seen only once. The receptor's source is a woman under 40 in good health and CMV-seropositive. Source material: PBMCs. The rearrangement joins TRBV28 to TRBJ1-2, with D perhaps TRBD1 (6 bases). The CDR3 coding sequence is TGTGCCAGCAGAAACTGGACAGTTACTAACTATGGCTACACCTTC. Encoded protein: CASRNWTVTNYGYTF.